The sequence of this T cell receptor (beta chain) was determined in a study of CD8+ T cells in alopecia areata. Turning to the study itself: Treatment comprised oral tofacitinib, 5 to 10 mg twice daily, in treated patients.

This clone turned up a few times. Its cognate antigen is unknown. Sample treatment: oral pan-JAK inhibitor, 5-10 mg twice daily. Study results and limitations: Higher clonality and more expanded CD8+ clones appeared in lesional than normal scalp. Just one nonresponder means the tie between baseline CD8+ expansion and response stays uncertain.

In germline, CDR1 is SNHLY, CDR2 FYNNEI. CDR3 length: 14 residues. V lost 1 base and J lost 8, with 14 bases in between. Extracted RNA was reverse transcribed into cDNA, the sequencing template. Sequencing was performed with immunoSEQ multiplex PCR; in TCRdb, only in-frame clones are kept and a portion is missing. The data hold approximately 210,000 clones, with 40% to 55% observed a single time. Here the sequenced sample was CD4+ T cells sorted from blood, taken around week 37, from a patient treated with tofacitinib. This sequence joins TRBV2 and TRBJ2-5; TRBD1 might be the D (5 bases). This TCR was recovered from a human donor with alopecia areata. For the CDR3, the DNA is TGTGCCAGCAGTGAAGAACGGGCTCAGGGAACCCAGTACTTC. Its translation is CASSEERAQGTQYF.